This T cell receptor beta chain originates from a study of cytomegalovirus exposure and HLA in healthy donors (dated by TCRdb to 2017 to 2019). Background on the whole study: According to a later analysis, the approximately 130 validation repertoires were produced on the same platform as the 666 repertoires of the first cohort. The study aimed to test whether cataloging public T cell receptors could reveal signatures of past pathogen exposure. Besides the first cohort of hundreds of subjects, a separate validation cohort made up of 95 to 150 different subjects was used. High-throughput TCR immunosequencing, statistical association of individual TCRs with disease status, and machine learning were combined to predict cytomegalovirus infection status. Here is what the overall study found, with its caveats: A total of 150 to 200 TCR beta chains were listed by the study as associated with cytomegalovirus. Most TCR sequences were seen in very few donors, while some public TCRs were found in many individuals. A later analysis had no HLA typing for the validation cohort, so co-occurrence there was scored across all 110 or so repertoires. The authors suggested that the approach could potentially be generalized to other disease states and immunological phenotypes. In vitro tests confirmed that a few of the cytomegalovirus-associated TCR beta chains recognize cytomegalovirus antigens. The classifier was reported to diagnose cytomegalovirus status with high specificity and sensitivity in both the original cohort and the validation cohort. A later analysis found that TCRs clustered in the first cohort also tended to co-occur in the 120 or so validation repertoires, with approximately 95% of cluster scores above 0.

Libraries were made using the immunoSEQ multiplex PCR assay. The authors' analysis ran thus. A statistical classification framework was built for diagnosing cytomegalovirus status from the catalog of TCR beta chain sequences. TCRdb retrieved this table from immuneACCESS and kept in-frame rearrangements only. Not all clones are present; in checked studies, unresolved V genes account for under half, and no reason is known for the remainder. V, J and clone size were drawn from that table, and D and trimming were deduced from the DNA. This sample gives 150,000 to 200,000 clones in total; 86% of them show up just once. Approximately 2.2% of the sample comes from the top ten. The donors belonged to the validation cohort of about 120 subjects, which was separate from the roughly 680-subject first cohort. Comment on this clone: Its antigen is currently not known. No quality values exist for individual bases; no much larger clone is one base distant.

Spanning cysteine to phenylalanine, the CDR3 consists of 14 amino acids. CDR3 DNA is the only sequence kept; it has 42 bases, read in frame from the first base. Based on the germline V gene, the CDR1 and CDR2 sequences are SGDLS and YYNGEE. Germline trimming amounts to 3 bases on V and 5 bases on J, with 6 as the count of junction bases outside the gene matches. Sequencing input: PBMCs. The TCR originated in a woman under 30 in good health and CMV-seronegative. The chain is assembled from TRBV9 and TRBJ2-3; 7 of the junction bases match TRBD1. The CDR3 corresponds to CASSAQTGQDTQYF. At the DNA level, the sequence is TGTGCCAGCAGCGCCCAGACAGGGCAAGATACGCAGTATTTT.